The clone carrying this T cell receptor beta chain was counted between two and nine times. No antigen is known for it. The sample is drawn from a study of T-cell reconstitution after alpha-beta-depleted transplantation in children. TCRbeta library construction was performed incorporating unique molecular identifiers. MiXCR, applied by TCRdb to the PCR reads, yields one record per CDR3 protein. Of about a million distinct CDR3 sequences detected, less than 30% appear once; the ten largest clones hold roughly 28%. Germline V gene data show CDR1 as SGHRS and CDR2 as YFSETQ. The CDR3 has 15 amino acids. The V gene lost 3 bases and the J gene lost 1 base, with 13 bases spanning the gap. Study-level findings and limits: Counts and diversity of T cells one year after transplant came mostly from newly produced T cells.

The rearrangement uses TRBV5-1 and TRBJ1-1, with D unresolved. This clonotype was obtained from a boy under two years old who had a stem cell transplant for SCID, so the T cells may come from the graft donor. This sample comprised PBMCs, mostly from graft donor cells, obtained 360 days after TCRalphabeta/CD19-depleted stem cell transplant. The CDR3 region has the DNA TGCGCCAGCAGCTCACGGACCCCGGCGAACACTGAAGCTTTCTTT. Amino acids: CASSSRTPANTEAFF.